This T cell receptor (beta chain) is from a study of blood T cells in healthy people across ages. This clonotype was detected a few times. The antigen is unknown. Healthy individuals of Caucasian origin from Russia, aged about 6 to 95, served as donors. Study-level points and caveats: Across the age range, TCR beta diversity per million T cells fell in a roughly linear way.

This CDR3 spans 14 amino acids. Per germline, CDR1 KGHSH and CDR2 LQKENI. Using a J-beta primer mix together with a sample-barcoded 5' primer, a second PCR was run for about 6 to 12 cycles. TCRdb re-called the 5' RACE reads with MiXCR, one entry per CDR3 protein. The profile shows 1.5 million to 2 million distinct CDR3 sequences, around 36% of them singletons. The TCR comes from a woman aged 25 to 45 in good health. The sample was blood. The V call is TRBV18, the J call TRBJ2-5; D not resolved. The DNA end favors TRBJ2-7, so the J call may be wrong. CDR3 DNA sequence: TGTGCCAGCTCCCGTGACCGATCTTCGGACGAGCAGTACTTC. This translates into CASSRDRSSDEQYF.